This TCR beta chain was sequenced in a study of control samples from healthy donors and cancer patients. Profiled with immunoSEQ multiplex PCR; TCRdb holds only in-frame clones, not every one. The data contain approximately 150,000 clones, around 94% of them seen just once; the ten biggest clones take up 12% to 15%. V trimming: 3 bases; J trimming: 0 bases; junction bases outside the gene matches: 2. The CDR3 extends over 15 amino acids. Germline CDR1 SGHRS, CDR2 YFSETQ. Sequencing used PBMCs. The chain is built from TRBV5-1 and TRBJ1-4, with 7 bases fitting TRBD1. The sequence was collected from a man aged 55 to 70 with colorectal cancer. CDR3 DNA: TGCGCCAGCAGCTCTGGACAGGCAACTAATGAAAAACTGTTTTTT. Amino acid sequence: CASSSGQATNEKLFF.